Presented here are 25 T cell receptor beta chains from one specimen sequenced in a study of tumor-infiltrating lymphocytes in localized non-small cell lung cancer. Assay used: immunoSEQ multiplex PCR; TCRdb lists only in-frame clones, some missing. The profile shows 15,000 to 20,000 clones, around 80% of them singletons. Sequencing was performed on lung tumor tissue. All receptors derive from a human donor with non-small cell lung cancer.

The rearrangement uses TRBV9 and TRBJ2-1, with D possibly called TRBD1 or TRBD2 (6 bases each). V was pared by 2 bases and J by 1 base, with 16 bases between. This CDR3 has 17 amino acids. Germline CDR1 and CDR2: SGDLS and YYNGEE. The CDR3 loop is CASSVSWGAASYNEQFF. Here the CDR3 DNA reads TGTGCCAGCAGCGTGTCTTGGGGGGCCGCGTCCTACAATGAGCAGTTCTTC.

The chain carries TRBV7-2 and TRBJ2-3; possibly TRBD2 for D (5 bases). This CDR3 has 15 residues. V was pared by 0 bases and J by 5 bases, with 12 bases between. Looked up from germline, CDR1 is SGHTA and CDR2 is FQGNSA. Written as DNA, the CDR3 is TGTGCCAGCAGCTTAGCGGCGGGTAGGGAAGATACGCAGTATTTT. Protein: CASSLAAGREDTQYF.

By sample share, this clone is medium-sized. This chain uses TRBV6-5 with TRBJ2-1; perhaps TRBD2 as D (6 bases). Trimming took 8 bases from V and 8 from J, leaving 16 bases between them. Germline lookup yields CDR1 MNHEY and CDR2 SVGAGI. The CDR3 length is 13 residues. The CDR3 here is CASRGTSSDEQFF. CDR3 DNA: TGTGCCAGCCGGGGGACTTCGAGCGATGAGCAGTTCTTC.

In its sample, this clone was seen a few times. The chain carries TRBV18 and TRBJ1-1, with TRBD1 identical over 9 bases. Looked up from germline, CDR1 is KGHSH and CDR2 is LQKENI. The trim removed 6 bases at V and 11 bases at J, leaving 10 bases unmatched. CDR3 length: 13 amino acids. Written as DNA, the CDR3 is TGTGCCAGCTCGCCCGGACAGGGGTATTTGGCTTTCTTT. Encoded protein: CASSPGQGYLAFF.

The chain carries TRBV5-1 and TRBJ2-3, with 15 bases aligning to TRBD2. Per the germline V gene, CDR1 is SGHRS and CDR2 is YFSETQ. There are 17 residues in the CDR3. The V and J ends lost 4 bases and 3 bases, in that order; junction bases with no gene match: 6. The CDR3: CASSKGLAGGKTDTQYF. The CDR3 bases are TGCGCCAGCAGCAAAGGACTAGCGGGAGGGAAGACAGATACGCAGTATTTT.

This chain joins TRBV5-8 and TRBJ1-6; 7 bases fit TRBD1. Per germline, CDR1 SGHTS and CDR2 YDEGEE. Unmatched junction bases numbered 6, after V lost 0 bases and J lost 6 bases. The CDR3 runs to 16 residues. The CDR3 DNA follows: TGTGCCAGCAGCTTGGTTTTCGGGACAGCTAATTCACCCCTCCACTTT. Amino acids: CASSLVFGTANSPLHF.

The genes are TRBV7-2 and TRBJ1-1, with D hard to call. The CDR3 contains 12 residues. Trimming left V 1 base short and J 8 bases short, with 8 bases between. Germline V gene lookup returns CDR1 SGHTA and CDR2 FQGNSA. The CDR3 region is CASSLGEGEAFF. The CDR3 DNA reads as TGTGCCAGCAGCTTAGGAGAAGGGGAAGCTTTCTTT.

The gene calls are TRBV7-3 and TRBJ2-7, with D uncertain. Germline loops: CDR1 SGHTA, CDR2 FQGTGA. The CDR3 consists of 13 residues. The V end lost 2 bases, the J end lost 1 base, and 6 bases lay between the germline ends. CDR3 protein: CASSLQDSYEQYF. CDR3 DNA: TGTGCCAGCAGCTTACAGGATTCCTACGAGCAGTACTTC. Full variable domain (outside the CDR3, taken from reference TRBV7-3 and TRBJ2-7): GAGVSQTPSNKVTEKGKYVELRCDPISGHTALYWYRQSLGQGPEFLIYFQGTGAADDSGLPNDRFFAVRPEGSVSTLKIQRTERGDSAVYLCASSLQDSYEQYFGPGTRLTVT.

As for this clone: One end of the junction does not line up with germline, which may come from a read error. Different DNA sequences within this sample yield the same CDR3. The chain has TRBV25-1 and TRBJ2-6; D may be TRBD2 (7 bases). This CDR3 contains 17 residues. Per germline, CDR1 MGHDK and CDR2 SYGVNS. CDR3 residues: CASSEDRSGLGANVLTF. The CDR3 DNA reads as TGTGCCAGCAGTGAAGACAGGAGCGGACTAGGGGCCAACGTCCTAACTTTC.

This chain joins TRBV5-1 and TRBJ2-3; D call uncertain. V lost 0 bases and J 2 bases, leaving 7 bases between the germline ends. From germline, CDR1 is SGHRS and CDR2 YFSETQ. The CDR3 is 14 residues long. The CDR3 sequence: CASSLGRYTDTQYF. The DNA for the CDR3 is TGCGCCAGCAGCTTGGGTAGATACACAGATACGCAGTATTTT.

This clone was seen just once. The V and J genes are TRBV7-9 and TRBJ2-4; tentatively, D is TRBD2 (7 bases). The CDR3 spans 18 residues. The germline gives CDR1 SEHNR, CDR2 FQNEAQ (reference sequence). Trimming left V 4 bases short and J 0 bases short, with 19 bases between. This chain's CDR3 is CASSSPLGGPLAKNIQYF. CDR3 in DNA: TGTGCCAGCAGCTCCCCCCTGGGGGGGCCCCTAGCCAAAAACATTCAGTACTTC.

V usage is TRBV6-5 and J usage is TRBJ1-6, with D unclear. This CDR3 has 14 residues. Deletions cut 6 bases from V and 8 bases from J, with 14 bases between. Germline-derived CDR1 and CDR2 are MNHEY and SVGAGI. CDR3 bases: TGTGCCAGCAGGCTTTGGCAGTTTGATTCACCCCTCCACTTT. Amino acid sequence: CASRLWQFDSPLHF.

The chain joins TRBV6-4 to TRBJ1-1; weak D call: TRBD1 (5 bases). Germline V gives CDR1 MRHNA, CDR2 SNTAGT. Trimming cost V 7 bases and J 0 bases, with 12 bases left between them. The length of the CDR3 is 14 residues. CDR3 protein: CASKADTLNTEAFF. CDR3 in DNA: TGTGCCAGCAAAGCGGACACTTTGAACACTGAAGCTTTCTTT.

This clone was picked up one time. This sequence joins TRBV25-1 and TRBJ1-1, with 7 bases lining up with TRBD1. The V gene's germline CDR1 is MGHDK and CDR2 SYGVNS. The CDR3 length is 13 residues. J gave up 0 bases and V 7 bases, and 2 bases lay outside the gene matches. The CDR3 here is CASKDRLNTEAFF. The CDR3 DNA follows: TGTGCCAGCAAGGACAGGTTGAACACTGAAGCTTTCTTT. Combining the CDR3 with reference TRBV25-1 and TRBJ1-1 gives the whole variable domain EADIYQTPRYLVIGTGKKITLECSQTMGHDKMYWYQQDPGMELHLIHYSYGVNSTEKGDLSSESTVSRIRTEHFPLTLESARPSHTSQYLCASKDRLNTEAFFGQGTRLTVV.

The rearrangement uses TRBV5-5 and TRBJ1-2, with D unclear. The ends were cut back, 1 base at V and 4 bases at J, with 14 bases in the middle. The CDR3 is 15 amino acids. Germline loops: CDR1 SGHKS, CDR2 YYEKEE (reference sequence). CDR3 amino acids: CASSLSGTAVYGYTF. DNA for the CDR3: TGTGCCAGCAGCTTGTCCGGAACGGCAGTCTATGGCTACACCTTC.

Only a few counts were recorded for this clone. The J gene is TRBJ2-1, the V gene TRBV7-2; 7 bases are a match to TRBD2. The CDR3 is 17 amino acids. Germline assignment: CDR1 SGHTA and CDR2 FQGNSA. V dropped 4 bases and J dropped 5; count of bases not matched to a gene: 14. CDR3 in amino acids: CASSSEWDYSLHNEQFF. As DNA, the CDR3 is TGTGCCAGCAGCTCAGAGTGGGACTACTCACTCCACAATGAGCAGTTCTTC.

This chain uses TRBV10-3 with TRBJ2-2; D is perhaps TRBD1 or TRBD2 (5 bases each). The CDR3 is made up of 13 amino acids. Trimming cost V 10 bases and J 8 bases, with 17 bases left between them. Per germline, CDR1 ENHRY and CDR2 SYGVKD. The CDR3 loop is CATTGTEGGELFF. The CDR3 DNA sequence: TGTGCCACCACCGGGACCGAAGGAGGGGAGCTGTTTTTT.

The V gene is TRBV6-5, the J gene TRBJ1-2; 7 positions agree with TRBD1. Germline V gives CDR1 MNHEY, CDR2 SVGAGI. Germline trimming cut 7 bases from V and 4 bases from J; bases unmatched to any gene: 12. This CDR3 has 15 amino acids. The CDR3 DNA sequence: TGTGCCAGCACCCTAGGGCAGGGGGGAACCTATGGCTACACCTTC. Its translation is CASTLGQGGTYGYTF.

The rearrangement links TRBV5-1 to TRBJ1-1; D is possibly TRBD1 (5 bases). Germline V lookup: CDR1 SGHRS, CDR2 YFSETQ. There are 14 residues in the CDR3. Trimming removed 3 bases at V and 0 bases at J, with 9 bases between. CDR3 DNA: TGCGCCAGCAGCTGGGACGCCTTGAACACTGAAGCTTTCTTT. It translates to CASSWDALNTEAFF.

The chain combines TRBV28 with TRBJ1-2, with 11 bases identical to TRBD1. CDR1 is MDHEN, CDR2 SYDVKM, per germline. J was trimmed by 8 bases and V by 6 bases; bases with no gene match: 11. The CDR3 has 15 amino acids. CDR3 protein: CASSPLDRGLYGYTF. CDR3 bases: TGTGCCAGCAGCCCCCTGGACAGGGGGCTTTACGGCTACACCTTC.

The rearrangement links TRBV7-2 to TRBJ2-7; TRBD1 is a possible D gene (7 bases). This CDR3 region has 12 residues. CDR1 SGHTA and CDR2 FQGNSA come from the germline V gene. The V and J ends lost 6 bases and 6 bases respectively, with 12 bases between them. CDR3 sequence (DNA): TGTGCCAGCAGTCGGAGGGGGCGCGAGCAGTACTTC. Its protein product is CASSRRGREQYF. Full variable domain (outside the CDR3, taken from reference TRBV7-2 and TRBJ2-7): GAGVSQSPSNKVTEKGKDVELRCDPISGHTALYWYRQSLGQGLEFLIYFQGNSAPDKSGLPSDRFSAERTGGSVSTLTIQRTQQEDSAVYLCASSRRGREQYFGPGTRLTVT.

V and J are TRBV4-1 and TRBJ1-1; D is unresolved. The CDR3 covers 15 residues. CDR1 is MGHRA, CDR2 YSYEKL, per germline. The ends were cut back, 0 bases at V and 7 bases at J, with 15 bases in the middle. The CDR3 bases are TGCGCCAGCAGCCAAGACCTGCGATCGTGGGGTGAAGCTTTCTTT. Protein product: CASSQDLRSWGEAFF.

This clone was seen a few times. This chain connects TRBV5-1 to TRBJ2-7, with D perhaps TRBD1 (6 bases). CDR1 is SGHRS and CDR2 is YFSETQ in the germline V gene. V was shortened by 3 bases and J by 5 bases, with 18 bases between the two germline ends. This CDR3 comprises 15 residues. CDR3 bases: TGCGCCAGCAGCTATACGGGACACCCGAAAGACGAGCAGTACTTC. As protein: CASSYTGHPKDEQYF.

The chain combines TRBV18 with TRBJ2-7, with 12 bases identical to TRBD2. The CDR3 consists of 16 residues. CDR1 KGHSH and CDR2 LQKENI come from the germline V gene. Losses at the gene ends were 8 bases for V and 2 bases for J; bases not matched to a gene: 10. Here the CDR3 reads CASQGLASGGAYEQYF. The CDR3 coding sequence is TGTGCCAGCCAGGGACTTGCTAGCGGGGGGGCCTACGAGCAGTACTTC. Combining the CDR3 with reference TRBV18 and TRBJ2-7 gives the whole variable domain NAGVMQNPRHLVRRRGQEARLRCSPMKGHSHVYWYRQLPEEGLKFMVYLQKENIIDESGMPKERFSAEFPKEGPSILRIQQVVRGDSAAYFCASQGLASGGAYEQYFGPGTRLTVT.

The rearrangement uses TRBV6-5 and TRBJ1-2; D may be TRBD1 (6 bases). This CDR3 has 12 amino acids. V lost 6 bases and J lost 5, with 10 bases in between. Germline loops: CDR1 MNHEY, CDR2 SVGAGI. The CDR3 region is CASRTGEYGYTF. CDR3 in DNA: TGTGCCAGCAGGACAGGAGAATATGGCTACACCTTC.